The T cell receptor (beta chain) under discussion was sequenced for a study of control samples from healthy donors and cancer patients. V lost 4 bases to trimming and J lost 8 bases, with 10 bases between them. Germline loops: CDR1 SGHDN, CDR2 FVKESK. The CDR3 length is 12 residues. Sequencing used immunoSEQ multiplex PCR; TCRdb keeps in-frame clones, though not all of them. The data show roughly 200,000 clones, approximately 95% seen once. Sample: blood. The receptor comes from a man younger than 35 in good health. The V gene is TRBV14, the J gene TRBJ2-3; D call uncertain. CDR3 protein: CASSPSYATQYF. In DNA form, the CDR3 reads TGTGCCAGCAGCCCATCCTATGCTACGCAGTATTTT. Complete variable domain (other parts from reference TRBV14 and TRBJ2-3): EAGVTQFPSHSVIEKGQTVTLRCDPISGHDNLYWYRRVMGKEIKFLLHFVKESKQDESGMPNNRFLAERTGGTYSTLKVQPAELEDSGVYFCASSPSYATQYFGPGTRLTVL.